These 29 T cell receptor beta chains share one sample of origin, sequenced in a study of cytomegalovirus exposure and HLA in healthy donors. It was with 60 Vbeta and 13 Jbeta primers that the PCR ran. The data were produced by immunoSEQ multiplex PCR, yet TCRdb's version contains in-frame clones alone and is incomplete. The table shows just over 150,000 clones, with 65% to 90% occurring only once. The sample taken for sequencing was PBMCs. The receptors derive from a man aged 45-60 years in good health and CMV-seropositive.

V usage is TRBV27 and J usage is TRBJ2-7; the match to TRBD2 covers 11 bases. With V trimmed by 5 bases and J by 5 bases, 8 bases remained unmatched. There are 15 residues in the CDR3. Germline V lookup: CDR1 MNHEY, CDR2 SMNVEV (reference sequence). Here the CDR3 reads CASSLRLAGSHEQYV. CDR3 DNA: TGTGCCAGCAGTCTCCGACTAGCGGGATCCCACGAGCAGTACGTC.

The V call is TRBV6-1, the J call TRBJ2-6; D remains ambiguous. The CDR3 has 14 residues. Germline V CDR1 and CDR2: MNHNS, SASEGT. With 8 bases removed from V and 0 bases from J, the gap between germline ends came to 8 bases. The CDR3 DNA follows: TGTGCCAGCGCAGTGAACTCTGGGGCCAACGTCCTGACTTTC. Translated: CASAVNSGANVLTF.

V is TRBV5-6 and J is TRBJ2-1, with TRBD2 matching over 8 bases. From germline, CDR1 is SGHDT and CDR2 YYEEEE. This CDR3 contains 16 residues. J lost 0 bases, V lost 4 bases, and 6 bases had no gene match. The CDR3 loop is CASSPVLADSYNEQFF. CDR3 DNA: TGTGCCAGCAGCCCTGTACTAGCGGACTCCTACAATGAGCAGTTCTTC.

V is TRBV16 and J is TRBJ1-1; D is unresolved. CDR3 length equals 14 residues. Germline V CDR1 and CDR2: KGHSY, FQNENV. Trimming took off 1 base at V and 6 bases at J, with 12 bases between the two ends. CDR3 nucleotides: TGTGCCAGCAGCCAATTTTCCGGGGAGGCTGAAGCTTTCTTT. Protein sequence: CASSQFSGEAEAFF.

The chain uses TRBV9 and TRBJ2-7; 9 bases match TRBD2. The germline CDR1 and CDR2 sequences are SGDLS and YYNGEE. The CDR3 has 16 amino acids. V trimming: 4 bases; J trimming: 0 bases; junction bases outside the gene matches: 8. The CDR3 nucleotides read TGTGCCAGCAGCCCCACTAGCGGGCGTAACTCCTACGAGCAGTACTTC. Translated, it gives CASSPTSGRNSYEQYF.

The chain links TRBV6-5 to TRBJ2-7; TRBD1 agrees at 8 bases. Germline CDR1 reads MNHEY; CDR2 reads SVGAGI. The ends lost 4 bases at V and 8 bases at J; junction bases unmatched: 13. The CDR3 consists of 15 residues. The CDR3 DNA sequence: TGTGCCAGCAGTTCCTCGGGACAGGAGTCTGCTAAGCAGTACTTC. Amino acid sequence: CASSSSGQESAKQYF.

The CDR3 nucleotides read TGTGCCAGCAGTTTACCGCGGCGGGCAGCAGATACGCAGTATTTT. Encoded protein: CASSLPRRAADTQYF. V gene TRBV27 combines with J gene TRBJ2-3, with D possibly matching TRBD2 (5 bases). The germline V and J ends were trimmed by 2 bases and 4 bases, with 13 bases remaining between them. Germline assignment: CDR1 MNHEY and CDR2 SMNVEV (reference sequence). The CDR3 totals 15 residues.

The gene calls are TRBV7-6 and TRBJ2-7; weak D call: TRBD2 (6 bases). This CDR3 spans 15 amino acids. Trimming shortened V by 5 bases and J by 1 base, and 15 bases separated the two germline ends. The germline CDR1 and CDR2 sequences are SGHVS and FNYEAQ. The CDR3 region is CASSLPEGRSYEQYF. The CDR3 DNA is TGTGCCAGCAGCCTACCGGAGGGCAGGTCCTACGAGCAGTACTTC. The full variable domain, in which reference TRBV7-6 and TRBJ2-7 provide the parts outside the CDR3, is GAGVSQSPRYKVTKRGQDVALRCDPISGHVSLYWYRQALGQGPEFLTYFNYEAQQDKSGLPNDRFSAERPEGSISTLTIQRTEQRDSAMYRCASSLPEGRSYEQYFGPGTRLTVT.

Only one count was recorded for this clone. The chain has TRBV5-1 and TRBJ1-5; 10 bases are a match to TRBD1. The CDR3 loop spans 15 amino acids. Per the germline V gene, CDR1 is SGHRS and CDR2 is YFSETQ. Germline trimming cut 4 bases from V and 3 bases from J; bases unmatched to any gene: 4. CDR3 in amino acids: CASSPGTGDNQPQHF. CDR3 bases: TGCGCCAGCAGCCCCGGGACAGGGGACAATCAGCCCCAGCATTTT.

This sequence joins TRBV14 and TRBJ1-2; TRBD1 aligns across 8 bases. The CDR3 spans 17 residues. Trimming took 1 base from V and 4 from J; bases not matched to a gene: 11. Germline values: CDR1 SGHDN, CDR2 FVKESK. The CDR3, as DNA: TGTGCCAGCAGCCAAGTGCAGGGAACTGGACAGGGCTATGGCTACACCTTC. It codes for CASSQVQGTGQGYGYTF. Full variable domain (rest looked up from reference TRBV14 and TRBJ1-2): EAGVTQFPSHSVIEKGQTVTLRCDPISGHDNLYWYRRVMGKEIKFLLHFVKESKQDESGMPNNRFLAERTGGTYSTLKVQPAELEDSGVYFCASSQVQGTGQGYGYTFGSGTRLTVV.

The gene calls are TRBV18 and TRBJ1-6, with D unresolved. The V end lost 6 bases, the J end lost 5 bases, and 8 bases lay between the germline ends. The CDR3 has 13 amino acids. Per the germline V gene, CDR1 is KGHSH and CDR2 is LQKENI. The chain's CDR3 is CASSRANNSPLHF. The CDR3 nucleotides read TGTGCCAGCTCGAGGGCCAATAATTCACCCCTCCACTTT. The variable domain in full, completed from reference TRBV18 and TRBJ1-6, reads NAGVMQNPRHLVRRRGQEARLRCSPMKGHSHVYWYRQLPEEGLKFMVYLQKENIIDESGMPKERFSAEFPKEGPSILRIQQVVRGDSAAYFCASSRANNSPLHFGNGTRLTVT.

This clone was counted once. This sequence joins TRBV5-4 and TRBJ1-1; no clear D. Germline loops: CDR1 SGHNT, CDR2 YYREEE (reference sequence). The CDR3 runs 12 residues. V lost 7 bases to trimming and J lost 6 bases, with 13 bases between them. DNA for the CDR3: TGTGCCAGCTCCGCTGTCACAGCTGAAGCTTTCTTT. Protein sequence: CASSAVTAEAFF.

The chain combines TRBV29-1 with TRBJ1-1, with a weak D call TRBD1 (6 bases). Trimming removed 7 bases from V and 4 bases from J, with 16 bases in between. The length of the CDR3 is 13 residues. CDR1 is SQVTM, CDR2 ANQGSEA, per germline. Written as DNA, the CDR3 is TGCAGCGCGGGGGGCGGAGAGAGCACTGAAGCTTTCTTT. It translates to CSAGGGESTEAFF.

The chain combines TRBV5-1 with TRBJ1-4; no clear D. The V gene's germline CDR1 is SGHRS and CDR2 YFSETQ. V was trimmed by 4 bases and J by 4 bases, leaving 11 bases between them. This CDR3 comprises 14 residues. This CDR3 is CASSLGVINEKLFF. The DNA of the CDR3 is TGCGCCAGCAGCCTCGGGGTCATTAATGAAAAACTGTTTTTT.

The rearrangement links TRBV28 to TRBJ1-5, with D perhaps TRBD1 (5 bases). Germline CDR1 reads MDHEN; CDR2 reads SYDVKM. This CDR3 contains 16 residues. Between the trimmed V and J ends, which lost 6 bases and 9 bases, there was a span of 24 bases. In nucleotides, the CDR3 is TGTGCCAGCAGCCCTCGGGAGAATCCTGGGGCCAGGCCCCAGCATTTT. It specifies CASSPRENPGARPQHF.

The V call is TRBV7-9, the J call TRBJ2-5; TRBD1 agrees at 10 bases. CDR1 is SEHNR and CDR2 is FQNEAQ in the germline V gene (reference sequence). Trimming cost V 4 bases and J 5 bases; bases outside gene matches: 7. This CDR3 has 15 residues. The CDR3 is CASSSGQGGRETQYF. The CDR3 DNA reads TGTGCCAGCAGCTCCGGACAGGGGGGGAGGGAGACCCAGTACTTC.

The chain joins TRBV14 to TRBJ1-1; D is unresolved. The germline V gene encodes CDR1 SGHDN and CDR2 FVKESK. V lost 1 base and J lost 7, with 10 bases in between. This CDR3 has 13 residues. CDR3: CASSQVKRGEAFF. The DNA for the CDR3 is TGTGCCAGCAGCCAAGTTAAGCGTGGTGAAGCTTTCTTT.

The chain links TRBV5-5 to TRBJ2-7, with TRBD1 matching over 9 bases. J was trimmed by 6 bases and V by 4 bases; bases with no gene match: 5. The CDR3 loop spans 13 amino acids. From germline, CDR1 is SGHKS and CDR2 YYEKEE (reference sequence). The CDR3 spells CASSPWTGAEQYV. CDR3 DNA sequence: TGTGCCAGCAGCCCGTGGACAGGGGCCGAGCAGTACGTC.

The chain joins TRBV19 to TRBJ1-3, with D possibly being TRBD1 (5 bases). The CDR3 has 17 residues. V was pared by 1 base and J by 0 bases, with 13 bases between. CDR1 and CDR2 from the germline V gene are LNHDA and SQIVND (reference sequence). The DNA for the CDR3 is TGTGCCAGTAGTATAGGACGTCGGGGGAGCTCTGGAAACACCATATATTTT. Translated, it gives CASSIGRRGSSGNTIYF.

Here the CDR3 reads CASSESGGQPQHF. DNA for the CDR3: TGTGCCAGCAGCGAATCGGGGGGACAGCCCCAGCATTTT. The chain employs TRBV6-5 and TRBJ1-5; weak D call: TRBD1 (5 bases). CDR3 length: 13 residues. Germline V gene lookup returns CDR1 MNHEY and CDR2 SVGAGI. The V gene lost 6 bases and the J gene lost 7 bases, with 13 bases spanning the gap.

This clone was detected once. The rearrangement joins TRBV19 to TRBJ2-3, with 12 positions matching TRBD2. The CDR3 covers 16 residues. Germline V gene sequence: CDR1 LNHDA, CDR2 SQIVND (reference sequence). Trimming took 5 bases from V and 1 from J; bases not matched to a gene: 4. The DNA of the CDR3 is TGTGCCAGTAGTCGGGGACTAGCGGGCCGCACAGATACGCAGTATTTT. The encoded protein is CASSRGLAGRTDTQYF.

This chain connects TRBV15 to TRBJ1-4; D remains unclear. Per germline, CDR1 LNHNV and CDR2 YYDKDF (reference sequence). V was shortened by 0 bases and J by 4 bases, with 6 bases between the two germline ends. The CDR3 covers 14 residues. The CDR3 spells CATSRDGSNEKLFF. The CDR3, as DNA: TGTGCCACCAGCAGAGATGGCAGTAATGAAAAACTGTTTTTT.

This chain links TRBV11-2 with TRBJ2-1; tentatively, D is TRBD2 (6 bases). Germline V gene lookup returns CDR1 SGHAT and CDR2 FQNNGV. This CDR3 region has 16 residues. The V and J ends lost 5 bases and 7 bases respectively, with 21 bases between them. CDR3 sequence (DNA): TGTGCCAGCAGCACCAGGGACTCCCTCAACGGGAATGAGCAGTTCTTC. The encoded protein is CASSTRDSLNGNEQFF.

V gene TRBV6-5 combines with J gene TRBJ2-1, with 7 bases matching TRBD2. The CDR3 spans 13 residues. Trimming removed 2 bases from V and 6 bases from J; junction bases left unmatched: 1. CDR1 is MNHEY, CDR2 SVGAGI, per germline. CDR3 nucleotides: TGTGCCAGCAGTTACCTAGCGGCCAATGAGCAGTTCTTC. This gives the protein CASSYLAANEQFF.

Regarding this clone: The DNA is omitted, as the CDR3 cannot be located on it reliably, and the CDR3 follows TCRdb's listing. This CDR3 reads CASSPVLGQRSIF. This sequence joins TRBV4-1 and TRBJ2-3; the listed D gene, TRBD1, was not tested against the DNA. The CDR3 is 13 residues long, counting both termini. Germline CDR1 MGHRA, CDR2 YSYEKL.

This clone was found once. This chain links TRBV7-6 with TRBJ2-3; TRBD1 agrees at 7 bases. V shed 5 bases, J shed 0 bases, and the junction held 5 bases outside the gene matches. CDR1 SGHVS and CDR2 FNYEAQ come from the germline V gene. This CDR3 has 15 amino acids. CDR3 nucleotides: TGTGCCAGCAGCCAGGACAGGCGTAGCACAGATACGCAGTATTTT. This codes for CASSQDRRSTDTQYF.

The CDR3, as DNA: TGTGCCAGCAGCTTGTTCAGTAGCGGGGCTAGCAATCAGCCCCAGCATTTT. Protein: CASSLFSSGASNQPQHF. V gene TRBV5-5 combines with J gene TRBJ1-5, with D maybe TRBD1 (5 bases). V was shortened by 1 base and J by 0 bases, with 14 bases between the two germline ends. The germline gives CDR1 SGHKS, CDR2 YYEKEE (reference sequence). The CDR3 runs 17 residues. The full variable domain, its missing parts supplied by reference TRBV5-5 and TRBJ1-5, is DAGVTQSPTHLIKTRGQQVTLRCSPISGHKSVSWYQQVLGQGPQFIFQYYEKEERGRGNFPDRFSARQFPNYSSELNVNALLLGDSALYLCASSLFSSGASNQPQHFGDGTRLSIL.

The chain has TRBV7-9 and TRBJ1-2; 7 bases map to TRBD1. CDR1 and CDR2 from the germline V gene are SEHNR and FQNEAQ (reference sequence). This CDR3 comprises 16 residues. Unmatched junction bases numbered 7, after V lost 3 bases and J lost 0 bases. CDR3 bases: TGTGCCAGCAGCTTGAACGCAGGGGGTACTAACTATGGCTACACCTTC. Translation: CASSLNAGGTNYGYTF.

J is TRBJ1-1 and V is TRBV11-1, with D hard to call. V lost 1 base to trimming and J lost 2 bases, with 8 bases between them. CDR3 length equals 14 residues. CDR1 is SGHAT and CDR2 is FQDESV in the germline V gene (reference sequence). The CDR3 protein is CASSLVYRNTEAFF. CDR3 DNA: TGTGCCAGCAGCTTAGTTTACAGAAACACTGAAGCTTTCTTT.